This T cell receptor beta chain appears in the sequencing data of a study of a mutant IDH1 vaccine in newly diagnosed glioma. Study-level background: Treated patients were roughly 60% male, roughly 38% female, mean age around 40 years. Previous care, which was radiotherapy, temozolomide, or both, most often involved both.

This clone was seen a single time. Its antigen remains unidentified. Germline V gene data show CDR1 as SGHRS and CDR2 as YFSETQ. Unmatched junction bases numbered 10, after V lost 4 bases and J lost 6 bases. The CDR3 is made up of 15 amino acids. Here immunoSEQ multiplex PCR was the method, and the copy in TCRdb shows in-frame clones only, minus some. The sample lists about 48,000 clones; roughly 84% were seen once. As to time point: week 35, safety follow-up. Each vaccine dose was 300 ug of mutant IDH1 20-mer peptide, with topical imiquimod. This material consisted of PBMCs, taken from a glioma patient whose treatment included an IDH1 peptide vaccine. The rearrangement uses TRBV5-1 and TRBJ2-3; 8 bases agree with TRBD2. The TCR was taken from a man aged 40-55 years with glioma. The CDR3 DNA sequence: TGCGCCAGCAGCCCGGGGGGGCCGGTGGTTGATACGCAGTATTTT. This encodes CASSPGGPVVDTQYF.